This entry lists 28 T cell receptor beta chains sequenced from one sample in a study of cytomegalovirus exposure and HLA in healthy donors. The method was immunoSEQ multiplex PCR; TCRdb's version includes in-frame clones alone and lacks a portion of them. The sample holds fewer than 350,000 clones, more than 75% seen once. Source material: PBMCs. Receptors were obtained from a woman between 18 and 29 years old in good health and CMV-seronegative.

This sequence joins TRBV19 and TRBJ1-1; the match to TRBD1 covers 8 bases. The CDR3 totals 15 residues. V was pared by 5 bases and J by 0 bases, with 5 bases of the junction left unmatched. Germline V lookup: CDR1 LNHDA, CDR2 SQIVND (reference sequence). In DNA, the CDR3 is TGTGCCAGTAGTCCCCGGGACAGGATGAACACTGAAGCTTTCTTT. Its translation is CASSPRDRMNTEAFF. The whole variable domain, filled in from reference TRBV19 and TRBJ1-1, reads DGGITQSPKYLFRKEGQNVTLSCEQNLNHDAMYWYRQDPGQGLRLIYYSQIVNDFQKGDIAEGYSVSREKKESFPLTVTSAQKNPTAFYLCASSPRDRMNTEAFFGQGTRLTVV.

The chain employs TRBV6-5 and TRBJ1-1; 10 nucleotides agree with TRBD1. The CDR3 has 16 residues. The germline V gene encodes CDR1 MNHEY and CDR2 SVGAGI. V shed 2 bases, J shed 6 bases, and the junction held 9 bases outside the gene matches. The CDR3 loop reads CASSYQWGQGFSEAFF. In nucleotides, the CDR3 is TGTGCCAGCAGTTACCAATGGGGACAGGGGTTTTCTGAAGCTTTCTTT.

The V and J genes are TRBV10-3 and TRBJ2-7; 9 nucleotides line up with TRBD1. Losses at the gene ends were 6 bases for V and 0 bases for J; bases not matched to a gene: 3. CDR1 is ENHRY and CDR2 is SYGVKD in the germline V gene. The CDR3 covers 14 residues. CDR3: CAIRGQGSSYEQYF. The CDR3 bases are TGTGCCATCAGGGGACAGGGTAGCTCCTACGAGCAGTACTTC.

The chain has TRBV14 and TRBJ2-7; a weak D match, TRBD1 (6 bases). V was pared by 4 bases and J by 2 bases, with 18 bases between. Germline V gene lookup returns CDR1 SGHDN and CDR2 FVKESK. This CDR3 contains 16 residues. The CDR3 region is CASSLIGGRGPYEQYF. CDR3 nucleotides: TGTGCCAGCAGCCTGATAGGAGGCAGGGGCCCCTACGAGCAGTACTTC.

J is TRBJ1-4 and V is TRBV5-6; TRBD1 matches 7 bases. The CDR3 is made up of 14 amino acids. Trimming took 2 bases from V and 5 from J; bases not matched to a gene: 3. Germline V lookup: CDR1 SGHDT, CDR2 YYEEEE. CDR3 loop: CASSFGTANEKLFF. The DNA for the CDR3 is TGTGCCAGCAGCTTCGGGACAGCAAATGAAAAACTGTTTTTT.

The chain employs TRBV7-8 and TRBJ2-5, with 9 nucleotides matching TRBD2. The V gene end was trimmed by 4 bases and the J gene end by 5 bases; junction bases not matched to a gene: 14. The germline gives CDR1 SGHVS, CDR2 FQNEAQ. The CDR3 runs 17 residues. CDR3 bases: TGTGCCAGCAGCTACCCCAGGAGGGCGGGAGGGTTGGAGACCCAGTACTTC. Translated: CASSYPRRAGGLETQYF.

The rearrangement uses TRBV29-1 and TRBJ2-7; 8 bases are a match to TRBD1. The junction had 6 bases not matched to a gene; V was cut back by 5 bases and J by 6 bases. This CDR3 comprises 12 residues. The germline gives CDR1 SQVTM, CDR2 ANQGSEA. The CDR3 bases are TGCAGCGTTTTGGACAGGGAGATCGAGCAGTACTTC. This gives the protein CSVLDREIEQYF.

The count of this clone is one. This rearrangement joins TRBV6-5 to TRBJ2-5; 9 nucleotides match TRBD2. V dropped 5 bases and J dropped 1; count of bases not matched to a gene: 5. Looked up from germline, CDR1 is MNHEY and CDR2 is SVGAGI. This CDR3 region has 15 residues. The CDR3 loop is CASSTTSGGQETQYF. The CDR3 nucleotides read TGTGCCAGCAGTACGACTAGCGGAGGCCAAGAGACCCAGTACTTC.

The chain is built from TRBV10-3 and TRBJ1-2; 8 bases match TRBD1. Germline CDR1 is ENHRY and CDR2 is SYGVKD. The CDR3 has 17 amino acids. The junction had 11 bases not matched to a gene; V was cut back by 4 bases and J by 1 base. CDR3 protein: CAISGNRGSRVNYGYTF. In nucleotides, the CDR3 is TGTGCCATCAGTGGGAACAGGGGGTCTCGTGTTAACTATGGCTACACCTTC.

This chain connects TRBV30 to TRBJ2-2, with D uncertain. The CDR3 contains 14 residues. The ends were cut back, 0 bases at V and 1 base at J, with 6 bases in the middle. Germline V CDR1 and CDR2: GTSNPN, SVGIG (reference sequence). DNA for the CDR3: TGTGCCTGGAGTGTCCAGATGAACACCGGGGAGCTGTTTTTT. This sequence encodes CAWSVQMNTGELFF.

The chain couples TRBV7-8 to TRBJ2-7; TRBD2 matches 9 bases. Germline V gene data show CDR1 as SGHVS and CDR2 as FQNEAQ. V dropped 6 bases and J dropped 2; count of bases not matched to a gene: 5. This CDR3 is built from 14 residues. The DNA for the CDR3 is TGTGCCAGCAGTCTGACTAGCGGAGCCTACGAGCAGTACTTC. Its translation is CASSLTSGAYEQYF.

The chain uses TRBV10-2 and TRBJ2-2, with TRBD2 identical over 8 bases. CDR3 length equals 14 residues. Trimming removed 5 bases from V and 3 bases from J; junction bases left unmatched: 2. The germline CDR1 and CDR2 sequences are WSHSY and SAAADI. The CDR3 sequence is CASSLSGDTGELFF. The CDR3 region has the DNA TGCGCCAGCAGTCTTAGCGGGGACACCGGGGAGCTGTTTTTT.

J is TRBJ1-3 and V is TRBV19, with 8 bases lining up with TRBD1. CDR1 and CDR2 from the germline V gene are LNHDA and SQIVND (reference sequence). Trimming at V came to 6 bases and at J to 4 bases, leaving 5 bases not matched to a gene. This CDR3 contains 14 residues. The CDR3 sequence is CASRRQGRGNTIYF. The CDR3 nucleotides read TGTGCCAGTAGGAGACAGGGGCGAGGAAACACCATATATTTT.

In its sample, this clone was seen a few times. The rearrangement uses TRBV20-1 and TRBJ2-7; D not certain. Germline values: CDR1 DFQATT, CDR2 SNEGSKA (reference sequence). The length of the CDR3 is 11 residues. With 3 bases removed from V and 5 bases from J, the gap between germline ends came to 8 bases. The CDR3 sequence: CSARSDHEQYF. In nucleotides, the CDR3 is TGCAGTGCTAGGAGCGACCACGAGCAGTACTTC.

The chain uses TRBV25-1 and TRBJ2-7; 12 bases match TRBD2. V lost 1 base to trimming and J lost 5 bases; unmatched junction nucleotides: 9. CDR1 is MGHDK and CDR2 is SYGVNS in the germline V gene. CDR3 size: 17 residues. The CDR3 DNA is TGTGCCAGCAGTGAATTGTCGACTAGCGGGAGTGAGAACGAGCAGTACTTC. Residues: CASSELSTSGSENEQYF.

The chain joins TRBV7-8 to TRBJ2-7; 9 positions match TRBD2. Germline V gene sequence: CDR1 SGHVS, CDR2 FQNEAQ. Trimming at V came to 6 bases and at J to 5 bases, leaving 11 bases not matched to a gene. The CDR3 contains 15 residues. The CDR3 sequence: CASRPGLAGSNEQYF. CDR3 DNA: TGTGCCAGCAGACCCGGCCTAGCGGGAAGCAACGAGCAGTACTTC.

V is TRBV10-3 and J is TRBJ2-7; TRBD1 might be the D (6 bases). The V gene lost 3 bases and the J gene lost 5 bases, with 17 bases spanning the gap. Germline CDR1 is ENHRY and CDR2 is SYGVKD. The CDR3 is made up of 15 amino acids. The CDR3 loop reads CAISDVGGRSHEQYF. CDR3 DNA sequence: TGTGCCATCAGTGATGTAGGGGGACGCAGTCACGAGCAGTACTTC.

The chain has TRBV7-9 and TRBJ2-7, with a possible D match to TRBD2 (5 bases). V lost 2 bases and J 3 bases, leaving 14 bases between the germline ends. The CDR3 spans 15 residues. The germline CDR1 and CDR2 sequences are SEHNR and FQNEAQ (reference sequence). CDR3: CASSLSTASGYEQYF. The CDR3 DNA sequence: TGTGCCAGCAGCTTAAGCACGGCAAGCGGCTACGAGCAGTACTTC.

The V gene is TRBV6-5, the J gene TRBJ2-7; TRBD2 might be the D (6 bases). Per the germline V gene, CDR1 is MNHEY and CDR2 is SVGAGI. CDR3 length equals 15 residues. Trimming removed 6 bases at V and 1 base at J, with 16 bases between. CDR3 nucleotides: TGTGCCAGCAGACGGAGGGACTGGACTTCCTACGAGCAGTACTTC. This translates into CASRRRDWTSYEQYF.

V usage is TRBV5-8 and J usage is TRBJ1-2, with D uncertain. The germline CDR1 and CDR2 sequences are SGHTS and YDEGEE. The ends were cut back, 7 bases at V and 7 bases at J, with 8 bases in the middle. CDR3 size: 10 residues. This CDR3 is CASRGSGYTF. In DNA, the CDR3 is TGTGCCAGCCGCGGATCTGGCTACACCTTC.

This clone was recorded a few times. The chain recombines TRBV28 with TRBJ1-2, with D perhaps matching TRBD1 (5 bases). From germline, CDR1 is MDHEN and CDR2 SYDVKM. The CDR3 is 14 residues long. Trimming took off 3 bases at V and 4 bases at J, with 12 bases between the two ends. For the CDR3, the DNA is TGTGCCAGCAGTTTGGATCAGGGACTCTATGGCTACACCTTC. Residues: CASSLDQGLYGYTF.

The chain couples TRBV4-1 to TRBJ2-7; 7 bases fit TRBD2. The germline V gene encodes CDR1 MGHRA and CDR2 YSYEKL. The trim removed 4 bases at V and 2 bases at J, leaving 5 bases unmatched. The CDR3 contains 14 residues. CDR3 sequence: CASSPGEGAYEQYF. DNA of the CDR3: TGCGCCAGCAGCCCTGGGGAGGGAGCCTACGAGCAGTACTTC.

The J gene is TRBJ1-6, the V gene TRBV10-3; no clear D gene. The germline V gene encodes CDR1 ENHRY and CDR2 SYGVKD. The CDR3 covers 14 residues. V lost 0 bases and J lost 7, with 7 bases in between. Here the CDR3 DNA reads TGTGCCATCAGTGAGTCGGGCAGCAATTCACCCCTCCACTTT. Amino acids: CAISESGSNSPLHF.

The CDR3 DNA sequence: TGTGCCAGCAGTGCGACAGGGGGTACCACTGAAGCTTTCTTT. Translation: CASSATGGTTEAFF. This chain uses TRBV6-6 with TRBJ1-1, with 9 bases matching TRBD1. From germline, CDR1 is MNHNY and CDR2 SVGAGI (reference sequence). This CDR3 comprises 14 residues. Trimming removed 5 bases from V and 4 bases from J; junction bases left unmatched: 5.

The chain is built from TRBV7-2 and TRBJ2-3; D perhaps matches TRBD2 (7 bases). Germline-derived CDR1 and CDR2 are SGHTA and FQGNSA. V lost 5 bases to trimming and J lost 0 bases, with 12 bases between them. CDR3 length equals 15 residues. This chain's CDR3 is CASSQGTISTDTQYF. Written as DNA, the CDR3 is TGTGCCAGCAGCCAGGGGACTATTAGCACAGATACGCAGTATTTT.

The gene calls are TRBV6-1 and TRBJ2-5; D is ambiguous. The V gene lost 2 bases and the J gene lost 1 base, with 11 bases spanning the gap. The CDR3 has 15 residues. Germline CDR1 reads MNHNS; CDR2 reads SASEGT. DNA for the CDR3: TGTGCCAGCAGTGAAATGGAGTCAGCCCAAGAGACCCAGTACTTC. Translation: CASSEMESAQETQYF.

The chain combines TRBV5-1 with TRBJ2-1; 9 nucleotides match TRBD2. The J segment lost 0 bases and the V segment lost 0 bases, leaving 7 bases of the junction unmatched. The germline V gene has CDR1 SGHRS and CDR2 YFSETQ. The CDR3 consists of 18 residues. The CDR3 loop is CASSLASSGIPSYNEQFF. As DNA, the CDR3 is TGCGCCAGCAGCTTGGCGTCTAGCGGGATTCCCTCCTACAATGAGCAGTTCTTC.

In DNA form, the CDR3 reads TGTGCCAGCAGTGACTCGATATATAAGGGGAGGCAAGAGACCCAGTACTTC. This translates into CASSDSIYKGRQETQYF. The V call is TRBV6-4, the J call TRBJ2-5; possible D gene TRBD2, 6 bases. Trimming took 0 bases from V and 2 from J, leaving 16 bases between them. The germline V gene encodes CDR1 MRHNA and CDR2 SNTAGT. CDR3 length: 17 residues.